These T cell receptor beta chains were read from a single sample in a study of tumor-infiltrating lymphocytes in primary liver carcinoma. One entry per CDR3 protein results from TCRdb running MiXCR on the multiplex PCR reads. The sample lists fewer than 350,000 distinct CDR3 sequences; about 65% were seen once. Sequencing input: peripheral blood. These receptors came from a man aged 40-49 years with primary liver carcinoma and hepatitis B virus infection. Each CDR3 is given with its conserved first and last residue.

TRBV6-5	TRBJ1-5	CASSYSMESGQPQHF
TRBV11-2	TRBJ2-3	CVSRSGTTTDTQYF
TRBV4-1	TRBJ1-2	CASSHQGNSLSYTF
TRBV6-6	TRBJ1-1	CASSAQGSRTEASF
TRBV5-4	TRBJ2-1	CASSPAGVAGYNEQFF
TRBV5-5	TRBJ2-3	CASSFRLADTQYF
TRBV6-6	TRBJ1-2	CASSWDRDRGEYGYTF
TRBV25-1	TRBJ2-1	CASSGKTSGSYNEQFF
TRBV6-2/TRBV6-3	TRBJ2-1	CPSRASGRRDEQLF
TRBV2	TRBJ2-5	CASSDGPHQETQYF
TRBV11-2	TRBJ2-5	CASNLSTAQETQYF
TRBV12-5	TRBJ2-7	CAGGLGGPREEQYF
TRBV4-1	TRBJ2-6	CASSQVPLGQSSVANILTF
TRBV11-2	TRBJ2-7	CANSLGLGRSSYEQYF
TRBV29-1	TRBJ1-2	CTGGGLNYGYTF
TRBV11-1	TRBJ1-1	CVSSLNGHSEAFF
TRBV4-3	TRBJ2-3	CASSQERRDFTDTQYF
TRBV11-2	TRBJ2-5	CASKGAAGPETQYF
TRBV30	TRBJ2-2	CAWRRHYTGELFF
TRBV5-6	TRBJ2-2	CASNLVDRTTGKLFF
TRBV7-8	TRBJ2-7	CASSLAAGAGYEQYF
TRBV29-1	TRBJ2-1	CSILRDRGHNEQFF
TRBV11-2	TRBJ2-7	CASSIGSSWGVTQYF
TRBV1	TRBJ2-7	CTSSQGAGGTYEQYF
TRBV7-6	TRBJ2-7	CASGDRGRPYEQYF
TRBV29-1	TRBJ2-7	CSARLEGAYEQYF
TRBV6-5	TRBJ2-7	CASSYLPSAASGYYERYF
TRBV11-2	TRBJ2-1	CASSLDHDEQFF
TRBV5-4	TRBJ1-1	CTSSLRGVEEAFF
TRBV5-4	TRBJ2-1	CASSRDRPSYNGQFF
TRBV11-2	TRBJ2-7	CDSSLSGGEQYF
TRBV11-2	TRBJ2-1	CAGRNTYHNEQFF
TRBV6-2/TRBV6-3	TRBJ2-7	CASTRAYSYEQYF
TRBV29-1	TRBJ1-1	CSIEGHLNTEASF
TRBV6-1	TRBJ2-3	CASSVEGIDTQYF
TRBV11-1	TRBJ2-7	CASGLGDYEQYF
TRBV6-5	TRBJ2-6	CACRLDRGAGSGANVLTF
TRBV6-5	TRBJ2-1	CASSQQSNSYSEQFF
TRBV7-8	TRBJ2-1	CTSSLGSVWQFF
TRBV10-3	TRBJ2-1	CAISEKSGRGYNEQFF
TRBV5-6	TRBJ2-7	CASSVGGYEQYF
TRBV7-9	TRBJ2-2	CASSFSGPGELFF
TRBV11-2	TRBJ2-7	CASSPSGPSYEQYF
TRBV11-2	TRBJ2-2	CASRRIQGAGELFF
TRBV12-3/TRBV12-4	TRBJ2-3	CASSGGGDRLSDTQYF
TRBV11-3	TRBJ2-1	CASSPRGQGVNEQFF
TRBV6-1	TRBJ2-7	CASNHRRGYEQYF
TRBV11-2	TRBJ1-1	CASSFDLVATTEAFF
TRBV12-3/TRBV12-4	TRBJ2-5	CAGSPDSDDQETQYF
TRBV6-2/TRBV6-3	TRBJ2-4	CASGEPKNIQYF
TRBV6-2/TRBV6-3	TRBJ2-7	CASSSAGLSYEQYF
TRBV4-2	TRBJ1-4	CASCQGQGDEKLFF
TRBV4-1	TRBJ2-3	CASRRTGTGTDTQYF